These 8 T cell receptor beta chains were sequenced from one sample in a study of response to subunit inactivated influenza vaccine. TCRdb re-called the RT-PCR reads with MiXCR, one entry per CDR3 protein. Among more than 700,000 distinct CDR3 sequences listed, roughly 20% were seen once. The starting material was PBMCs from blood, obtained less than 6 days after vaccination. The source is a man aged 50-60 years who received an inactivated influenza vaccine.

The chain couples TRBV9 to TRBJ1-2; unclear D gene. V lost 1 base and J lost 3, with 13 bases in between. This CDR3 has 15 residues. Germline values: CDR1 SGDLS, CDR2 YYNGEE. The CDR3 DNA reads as TGTGCCAGCAGCGTATGGTCAGGTAGTGACTATGGCTACACCTTC. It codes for CASSVWSGSDYGYTF.

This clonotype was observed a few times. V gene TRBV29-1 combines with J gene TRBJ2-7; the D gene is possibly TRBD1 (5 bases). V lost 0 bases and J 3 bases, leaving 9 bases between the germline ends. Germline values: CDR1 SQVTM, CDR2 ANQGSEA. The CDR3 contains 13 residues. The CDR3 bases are TGCAGCGTTGAAGAACCCAGGGACTACGAGCAGTACTTC. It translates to CSVEEPRDYEQYF.

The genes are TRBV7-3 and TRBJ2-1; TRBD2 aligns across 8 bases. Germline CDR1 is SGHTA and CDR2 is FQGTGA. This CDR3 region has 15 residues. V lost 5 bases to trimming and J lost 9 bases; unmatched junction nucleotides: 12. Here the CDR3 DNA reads TGTGCCAGCAGCCCCCACAACGGGAGGGCCTCTGAGCAGTTCTTC. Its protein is CASSPHNGRASEQFF.

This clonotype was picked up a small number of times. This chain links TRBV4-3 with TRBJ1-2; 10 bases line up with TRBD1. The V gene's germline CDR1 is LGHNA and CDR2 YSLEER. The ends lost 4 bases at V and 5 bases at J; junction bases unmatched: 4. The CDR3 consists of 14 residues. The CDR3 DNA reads TGCGCCAGCAGCCGGGACAGGGGTTTTTATGGCTACACCTTC. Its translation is CASSRDRGFYGYTF.

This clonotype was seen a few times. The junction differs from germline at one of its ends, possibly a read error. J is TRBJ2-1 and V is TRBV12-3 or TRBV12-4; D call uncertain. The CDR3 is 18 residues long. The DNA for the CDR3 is TGTGCCCGCAGTTTCGTTTATGGGGTTAGGGTTGCCTACAATGAGCAGTTCTTC. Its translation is CARSFVYGVRVAYNEQFF.

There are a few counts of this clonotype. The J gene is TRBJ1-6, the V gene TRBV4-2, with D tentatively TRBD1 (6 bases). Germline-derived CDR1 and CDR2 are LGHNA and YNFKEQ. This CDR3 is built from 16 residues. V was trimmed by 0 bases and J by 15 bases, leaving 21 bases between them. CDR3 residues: CASSQDPGDRWRGLHF. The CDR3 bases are TGTGCCAGCAGCCAAGATCCAGGGGACCGTTGGCGTGGCCTCCACTTT.

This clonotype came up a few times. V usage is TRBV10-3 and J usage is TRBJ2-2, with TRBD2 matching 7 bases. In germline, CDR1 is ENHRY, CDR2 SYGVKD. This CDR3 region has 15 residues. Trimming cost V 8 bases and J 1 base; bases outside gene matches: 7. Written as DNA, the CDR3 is TGTGCCATCGGGGGAGGGGCCCAGAACACCGGGGAGCTGTTTTTT. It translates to CAIGGGAQNTGELFF.

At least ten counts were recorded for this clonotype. CDR3 in amino acids: CASSQGHEQYF. DNA for the CDR3: TGTGCCAGCAGCCAAGGCCACGAGCAGTACTTC. V and J are TRBV4-2 and TRBJ2-7; D is uncertain. The V end lost 1 base, the J end lost 5 bases, and 3 bases lay between the germline ends. Per germline, CDR1 LGHNA and CDR2 YNFKEQ. The CDR3 has 11 residues.